This T cell receptor (beta chain) was obtained from a study of blood T cell repertoires in COVID-19. In the study overall: The United States, Italy and Spain were the sources of the acute and convalescent COVID-19 samples. PBMCs, B-cell-depleted T cells, or T cells were the source of the cDNA or gDNA that made up the material.

Trimming pared 5 bases from V and 4 bases from J, leaving 12 bases between. The CDR3 totals 14 residues. In germline, CDR1 is KGHSH, CDR2 LQKENI. Original processing methods: Reference gene primers were amplified, and this amplification served to estimate nucleated cell counts. Clones were sequenced by immunoSEQ multiplex PCR, and TCRdb holds only the in-frame ones, with some missing. D and trimming come from the DNA, and the V and J calls and clone size come from that table. Counted here are fewer than 350,000 clones, around 90% occurring once; the ten biggest clones make up less than 10%. Sequences were obtained from peripheral blood. The chain recombines TRBV18 with TRBJ2-1, with D perhaps TRBD2 (5 bases). This clonotype was obtained from a man younger than 30 with active or convalescent COVID-19. The CDR3, as DNA: TGTGCCAGCTCAGTTCGGGGTCAGTACAATGAGCAGTTCTTC. It encodes CASSVRGQYNEQFF. The full variable domain, its missing parts supplied by reference TRBV18 and TRBJ2-1, is NAGVMQNPRHLVRRRGQEARLRCSPMKGHSHVYWYRQLPEEGLKFMVYLQKENIIDESGMPKERFSAEFPKEGPSILRIQQVVRGDSAAYFCASSVRGQYNEQFFGPGTRLTVL.